This T cell receptor beta chain was captured in a study of PD-L1 blockade in urothelial cancer. Study-wide context: Blood analyses occurred 3 weeks (second dose) and 6 weeks post treatment start.

Points from the study as a whole: Blood TCR clonality below the median before treatment was a predictor of better survival.

Germline assignment: CDR1 SGHRS and CDR2 YFSETQ. The CDR3 length is 16 residues. Trimming removed 3 bases at V and 3 bases at J, with 16 bases between. The data were produced by immunoSEQ multiplex PCR, yet TCRdb's version contains in-frame clones alone and is incomplete. The sample carries around 40,000 clones, around 89% recorded once. With regard to this clone: Its antigen is undetermined.

The TCR originated in a man in his 60s with urothelial cancer. The rearrangement uses TRBV5-1 and TRBJ2-1; the D is unclear. Sequenced here: PBMCs, sampled around atezolizumab (anti-PD-L1) treatment. CDR3 DNA: TGCGCCAGCAGCTCAACCCCGAATGAGCGCTACAATGAGCAGTTCTTC. It codes for CASSSTPNERYNEQFF.